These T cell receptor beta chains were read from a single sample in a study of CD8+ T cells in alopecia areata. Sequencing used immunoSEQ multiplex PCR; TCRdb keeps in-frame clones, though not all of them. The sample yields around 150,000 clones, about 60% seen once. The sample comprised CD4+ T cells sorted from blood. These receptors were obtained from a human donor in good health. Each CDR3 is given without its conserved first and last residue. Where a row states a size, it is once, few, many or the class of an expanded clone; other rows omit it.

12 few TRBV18 ASSEGPGANVLT
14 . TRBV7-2 ASSSNGRGRVETQY
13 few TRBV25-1 ASSELRTGGQTQY
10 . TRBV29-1 SVEDRVYGYT
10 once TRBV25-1 ASSEHRDTQY
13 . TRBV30 AWRGRGLIPETQY
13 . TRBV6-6 ASSESGRNTGELF
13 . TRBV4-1 ASSHPPSRSNEQF
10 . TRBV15 ATRDAGETQY
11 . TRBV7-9 ASTPFGKETQY
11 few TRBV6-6 ASSYGSNQPQH
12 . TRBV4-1 ASSRDRDNGPQH
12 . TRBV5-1 ASSLTGGDQPQH
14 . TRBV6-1 ASSELRGAGGTEAF
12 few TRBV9 ASSVAATSYEQY
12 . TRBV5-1 ASSLGGLGAEAF
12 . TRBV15 ATAGAGVQYEQF
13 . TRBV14 ASSQDIWGSYEQY
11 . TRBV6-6 ASGRQDGTEAF
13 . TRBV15 ATSRDLASVNEQY
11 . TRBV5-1 ASSPGPAETQY
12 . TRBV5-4 ASSLGGWDTEAF
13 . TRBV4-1 ASSLRSGRNTEAF
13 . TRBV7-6 ASSVHGGSSYEQY
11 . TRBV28 ATGGRSNQPQH
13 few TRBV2 ASRDQDRGKETQY
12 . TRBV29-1 SVEPMIMEAGYT
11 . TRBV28 ASKPRDGVLGF
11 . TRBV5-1 ASSREPGGVLT
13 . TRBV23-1 ASSAGHQTVWEQY
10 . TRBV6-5 TTGRFQETQY
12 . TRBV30 AWSVLGHNQPQH
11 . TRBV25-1 ASANVAGREQF
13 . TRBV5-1 ASSLDPGPEVIQY
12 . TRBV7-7 ASSSQGVGETQY
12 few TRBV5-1 ASSPVAAYTEAF
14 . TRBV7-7 ASSSPPSGRPREQY
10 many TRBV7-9 ASSPTSETQY
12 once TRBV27 ASSLSGGGYGYT
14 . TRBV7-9 ASSFRPTTFTDTQY
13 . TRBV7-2 ASSITGTNTDTQY
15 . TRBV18 ASSPLLQGQGLTEAF
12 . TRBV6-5 ASSRKTGGKTQY
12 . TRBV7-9 ASSDTGGFYEQY
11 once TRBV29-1 SVDDSGDYGYT
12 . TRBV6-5 ASSYTRDSYEQY
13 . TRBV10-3 ATGTGRNVLDGYT
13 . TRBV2 ASSVGLAGTDTQY
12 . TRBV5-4 ASTASGSRNTQY
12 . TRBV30 AWSAWTGNQPQH
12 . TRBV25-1 ASSEWGGNHEQY
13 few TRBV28 ASSLASTWGYEQY
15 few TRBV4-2 ASSQDRREWSTGELF